This note documents a single TCR beta chain sequence. This sample was included in a study of blood T cells in healthy people across ages. It was with a sample-barcoded 5' primer and a J-beta primer mix that a second PCR of roughly 7 to 12 cycles was run. TCRdb reanalysed the 5' RACE reads using MiXCR and keeps one entry per CDR3 protein. The sample contains some 1.4 million distinct CDR3 sequences, approximately 40% of which appear only once. This CDR3 is built from 15 residues. V dropped 6 bases and J dropped 6; count of bases not matched to a gene: 7. The germline V gene has CDR1 DFQATT and CDR2 SNEGSKA (reference sequence).

The sequenced sample was blood. The source is a young woman in good health. This chain links TRBV20-1 with TRBJ2-1; 14 nucleotides agree with TRBD2. CDR3 DNA sequence: TGCAGTGCCCCCTTGGGACTAGCGGGAGTCAATGAGCAGTTCTTC. It yields the protein CSAPLGLAGVNEQFF.